These 22 T cell receptor beta chains were all obtained from the same sample, sequenced in a study of CD8 T cells in Susac syndrome. RNA totalling roughly 0.45 to 1 ug underwent reverse transcription with random hexamers. Via MiXCR, TCRdb re-called the immunoSEQ multiplex PCR reads, giving one row per CDR3 protein. This table has fewer than 65,000 distinct CDR3 sequences, approximately 94% appearing once. Sequencing used CD8+ T cells from PBMCs. These receptor sequences come from a human donor in good health.

The chain has TRBV7-9 and TRBJ2-2; D is unresolved. This CDR3 contains 8 residues. CDR1 is SEHNR and CDR2 is FQNEAQ in the germline V gene (reference sequence). Trimming took 5 bases from V and 15 from J, leaving 4 bases between them. The CDR3 is CASSPLFF. CDR3 nucleotides: TGTGCCAGCAGCCCTTTGTTTTTT.

The V and J genes are TRBV3-1 and TRBJ1-5; 8 bases match TRBD1. This CDR3 spans 15 amino acids. CDR1 is LGHDT and CDR2 is YNNKEL in the germline V gene (reference sequence). V trimming: 6 bases; J trimming: 4 bases; junction bases outside the gene matches: 8. This chain's CDR3 is CASSITTGDNQPQHF. CDR3 DNA: TGTGCCAGCAGTATAACGACAGGGGATAATCAGCCCCAGCATTTT.

J is TRBJ2-7 and V is TRBV6-5; D is unresolved. Germline values: CDR1 MNHEY, CDR2 SVGAGI. The CDR3 is 11 residues long. Trimming cost V 7 bases and J 3 bases, with 7 bases left between them. The CDR3 coding sequence is TGTGCCAGCAAGGACGGCTACGAGCAGTACTTC. Residues: CASKDGYEQYF.

The chain couples TRBV6-6 to TRBJ2-4; D uncertain. The CDR3 is made up of 14 amino acids. Per the germline V gene, CDR1 is MNHNY and CDR2 is SVGAGI (reference sequence). V was trimmed by 4 bases and J by 2 bases, leaving 9 bases between them. CDR3 nucleotide sequence: TGTGCCAGCAGTTCCCCCAAAACCAAAAACATTCAGTACTTC. Its protein product is CASSSPKTKNIQYF.

The chain employs TRBV3-1 and TRBJ2-1; 12 bases are a match to TRBD2. Losses at the gene ends were 4 bases for V and 5 bases for J; bases not matched to a gene: 6. Germline lookup yields CDR1 LGHDT and CDR2 YNNKEL (reference sequence). The CDR3 extends over 16 amino acids. CDR3 amino acids: CASSPWTSGENNEQFF. The CDR3 DNA reads TGTGCCAGCAGCCCATGGACTAGCGGGGAAAACAATGAGCAGTTCTTC.

The chain's CDR3 is CASSFAPRTGGSYEQYF. Here the CDR3 DNA reads TGTGCCAGCAGTTTTGCCCCCCGGACAGGGGGTTCCTACGAGCAGTACTTC. This chain joins TRBV28 and TRBJ2-7; 10 nucleotides line up with TRBD1. V dropped 3 bases and J dropped 1; count of bases not matched to a gene: 9. The CDR3 runs 17 residues. Germline V gene sequence: CDR1 MDHEN, CDR2 SYDVKM.

V and J are TRBV27 and TRBJ2-2; D might be TRBD1 (5 bases). Per germline, CDR1 MNHEY and CDR2 SMNVEV (reference sequence). This CDR3 is built from 14 residues. The V end lost 5 bases, the J end lost 5 bases, and 12 bases lay between the germline ends. The DNA of the CDR3 is TGTGCCAGCAGTCTTAGGGGTGGTACCGGGGAGCTGTTTTTT. It specifies CASSLRGGTGELFF.

CDR3 nucleotides: TGTGCCAGCAGCCAAGGAGGGGACGGCTACACCTTC. Protein: CASSQGGDGYTF. The chain joins TRBV4-2 to TRBJ1-2; TRBD1 is a possible D gene (5 bases). Trimming pared 1 base from V and 8 bases from J, leaving 8 bases between. The CDR3 loop spans 12 amino acids. In germline, CDR1 is LGHNA, CDR2 YNFKEQ.

The genes are TRBV19 and TRBJ2-7, with 7 nucleotides matching TRBD1. The V and J ends lost 5 bases and 2 bases, in that order; junction bases with no gene match: 9. Germline CDR1 LNHDA, CDR2 SQIVND (reference sequence). This CDR3 is 15 amino acids long. The CDR3 nucleotides are TGTGCCAGTAGTCCCGGTGGGACAGAAGCCTACGAGCAGTACTTC. Encoded protein: CASSPGGTEAYEQYF.

The gene calls are TRBV6-2 or TRBV6-3 and TRBJ2-5; D tentatively reads TRBD1 or TRBD2 (5 bases each). V lost 2 bases and J lost 3, with 10 bases in between. The CDR3 has 14 residues. CDR1 and CDR2 (germline): MNHEY, SVGEGT. The CDR3: CASSYVGVEETQYF. The CDR3 region has the DNA TGTGCCAGCAGTTACGTGGGGGTGGAAGAGACCCAGTACTTC.

The V and J genes are TRBV15 and TRBJ1-1; TRBD1 aligns across 8 bases. The V segment lost 3 bases and the J segment 5 bases; nucleotides outside the gene matches: 11. CDR3 length: 16 residues. From germline, CDR1 is LNHNV and CDR2 YYDKDF (reference sequence). Here the CDR3 reads CATSSAKTGGQTEAFF. CDR3 DNA sequence: TGTGCCACCAGCAGCGCTAAAACAGGGGGGCAAACTGAAGCTTTCTTT.

This chain links TRBV20-1 with TRBJ1-1, with D possibly TRBD1 on 5 matching bases. The germline V gene has CDR1 DFQATT and CDR2 SNEGSKA (reference sequence). V was cut by 6 bases and J by 4 bases, with 15 bases left in between. This CDR3 has 13 amino acids. This CDR3 is CSAPTVGVTEAFF. The CDR3 nucleotides read TGCAGTGCCCCGACCGTGGGGGTCACTGAAGCTTTCTTT.

V and J are TRBV13 and TRBJ2-7; 7 positions agree with TRBD1. Unmatched junction bases numbered 13, after V lost 8 bases and J lost 0 bases. Germline lookup yields CDR1 PRHDT and CDR2 FYEKMQ (reference sequence). The CDR3 loop spans 16 amino acids. CDR3 protein: CASGSLGDSLSYEQYF. The DNA for the CDR3 is TGTGCCAGCGGAAGCCTGGGGGACAGCCTCTCCTACGAGCAGTACTTC.

V and J are TRBV7-9 and TRBJ1-2; 8 bases align to TRBD1. CDR3 size: 17 residues. The germline gives CDR1 SEHNR, CDR2 FQNEAQ (reference sequence). V lost 3 bases and J lost 0; bases outside the gene matches: 9. Written as DNA, the CDR3 is TGTGCCAGCAGCTTGGACAGGGCGTTGGGAGCTAACTATGGCTACACCTTC. It encodes CASSLDRALGANYGYTF.

CDR3 bases: TGTGCCAGCAGCTTAGAGTACCAGACCGGGGAGCTGTTTTTT. Translated: CASSLEYQTGELFF. J is TRBJ2-2 and V is TRBV7-2; the D is unclear. CDR1 and CDR2 from the germline V gene are SGHTA and FQGNSA. The V and J ends lost 1 base and 5 bases respectively, with 8 bases between them. The CDR3 is 14 residues long. Full variable domain (rest looked up from reference TRBV7-2 and TRBJ2-2): GAGVSQSPSNKVTEKGKDVELRCDPISGHTALYWYRQSLGQGLEFLIYFQGNSAPDKSGLPSDRFSAERTGGSVSTLTIQRTQQEDSAVYLCASSLEYQTGELFFGEGSRLTVL.

This chain connects TRBV5-4 to TRBJ1-2; TRBD1 might be the D (5 bases). Germline V gene sequence: CDR1 SGHNT, CDR2 YYREEE (reference sequence). Trimming took off 0 bases at V and 10 bases at J, with 10 bases between the two ends. The CDR3 covers 12 residues. CDR3: CASSLVEGPYTF. CDR3 sequence (DNA): TGTGCCAGCAGCTTGGTAGAGGGACCCTACACCTTC. The whole variable domain, filled in from reference TRBV5-4 and TRBJ1-2, reads ETGVTQSPTHLIKTRGQQVTLRCSSQSGHNTVSWYQQALGQGPQFIFQYYREEENGRGNFPPRFSGLQFPNYSSELNVNALELDDSALYLCASSLVEGPYTFGSGTRLTVV.

J is TRBJ2-3 and V is TRBV12-3 or TRBV12-4, with TRBD2 matching over 7 bases. With 6 bases clipped from V and 0 bases from J, the junction kept 12 bases outside the gene matches. The CDR3 is 17 residues long. CDR3 sequence (DNA): TGTGCCAGCAGACCGCGACCTAGCGGATGGAGCACAGATACGCAGTATTTT. Translation gives CASRPRPSGWSTDTQYF.

This chain uses TRBV19 with TRBJ2-7; 9 bases match TRBD1. CDR3 length equals 13 residues. Germline V lookup: CDR1 LNHDA, CDR2 SQIVND (reference sequence). With V trimmed by 11 bases and J by 2 bases, 7 bases remained unmatched. CDR3 DNA: TGTGCCTCTGGACAGGGGATTACCTACGAGCAGTACTTC. It specifies CASGQGITYEQYF.

The V gene is TRBV13, the J gene TRBJ2-3, with 7 nucleotides matching TRBD2. CDR1 and CDR2 from the germline V gene are PRHDT and FYEKMQ (reference sequence). The CDR3 covers 17 residues. V lost 6 bases and J lost 2; bases outside the gene matches: 14. The CDR3 DNA reads as TGTGCCAGCAGTTCGGGACTACCCTCCGAATTCACAGATACGCAGTATTTT. It is translated as CASSSGLPSEFTDTQYF.

This clonotype came up a few times. This chain connects TRBV13 to TRBJ1-1; possible D gene TRBD1, 5 bases. CDR3 length: 14 amino acids. Trimming removed 3 bases from V and 1 base from J, with 9 bases in between. CDR1 and CDR2 from the germline V gene are PRHDT and FYEKMQ (reference sequence). The CDR3 bases are TGTGCCAGCAGCTTGTCAGGGTGGAACACTGAAGCTTTCTTT. It specifies CASSLSGWNTEAFF.

V is TRBV4-1 and J is TRBJ2-3, with D perhaps matching TRBD1 (5 bases). CDR1 MGHRA and CDR2 YSYEKL come from the germline V gene. V dropped 8 bases and J dropped 0 bases, with 15 bases sitting between them. This CDR3 has 15 amino acids. CDR3 in DNA: TGCGCCAGCTCCTTCGACAGTTCTAGCACAGATACGCAGTATTTT. This encodes CASSFDSSSTDTQYF.

The chain combines TRBV27 with TRBJ2-1; weak D call: TRBD1 (5 bases). Germline CDR1 MNHEY, CDR2 SMNVEV (reference sequence). With 2 bases removed from V and 0 bases from J, the gap between germline ends came to 8 bases. This CDR3 is 15 amino acids long. The CDR3 region is CASSLRQGSYNEQFF. DNA of the CDR3: TGTGCCAGCAGTTTAAGGCAGGGCTCCTACAATGAGCAGTTCTTC.